This passage covers 13 T cell receptor beta chains from one sample sequenced in a study of T cell responses to AZD1222 COVID-19 vaccine. The assay was immunoSEQ multiplex PCR, and TCRdb's table has in-frame clones only and misses some. This sample carries roughly 83,000 clones, 86% of them seen once, and the ten largest clones take 8.7%. Here the sequenced sample was peripheral blood, taken on day 0 of AZD1222 vaccination. Receptors were obtained from an adult in good health.

To note about this clone: The junction departs from the called germline gene at one end, perhaps through a read error. The chain joins TRBV7-7 to TRBJ2-3; 7 positions match TRBD2. CDR3 size: 16 residues. CDR1 and CDR2 (germline): SSHAT, FNYEAQ (reference sequence). The CDR3 coding sequence is TGTGCTAGCAGTAAAGGACTAGGGGCGAGGGCAGATACGCAGTATTTT. This gives the protein CASSKGLGARADTQYF.

CDR3 region: CASSFYAVGEQYF. CDR3 nucleotides: TGTGCCAGCAGTTTCTACGCTGTCGGCGAGCAGTACTTC. The rearrangement joins TRBV27 to TRBJ2-7; no definite D call. Germline V gene lookup returns CDR1 MNHEY and CDR2 SMNVEV (reference sequence). With 3 bases removed from V and 6 bases from J, the gap between germline ends came to 12 bases. The CDR3 spans 13 residues.

This chain joins TRBV6-5 and TRBJ2-1; perhaps TRBD1 as D (6 bases). Germline values: CDR1 MNHEY, CDR2 SVGAGI. This CDR3 has 14 residues. The V gene lost 7 bases and the J gene lost 4 bases, with 14 bases spanning the gap. The CDR3 DNA sequence: TGTGCCAGCACCCCCGACAGGCCTTACAATGAGCAGTTCTTC. Protein: CASTPDRPYNEQFF.

The rearrangement links TRBV4-1 to TRBJ1-4, with 7 bases matching TRBD1. The CDR3 totals 15 residues. Germline lookup yields CDR1 MGHRA and CDR2 YSYEKL. The junction had 6 bases not matched to a gene; V was cut back by 3 bases and J by 5 bases. CDR3 DNA sequence: TGCGCCAGCAGCCACCACCCGGGACAGAATGAAAAACTGTTTTTT. Encoded protein: CASSHHPGQNEKLFF.

The V gene is TRBV2, the J gene TRBJ2-7, with TRBD1 as a possible D gene (6 bases). The CDR3 runs to 13 residues. Trimming took 8 bases from V and 7 from J, leaving 18 bases between them. Germline CDR1 is SNHLY and CDR2 is FYNNEI. DNA for the CDR3: TGTGCCAGCCTAGGACAGACCCTCGGGGAGCAGTACTTC. Translation gives CASLGQTLGEQYF.

The chain links TRBV20-1 to TRBJ1-1, with D uncertain. Germline CDR1 and CDR2: DFQATT and SNEGSKA (reference sequence). The CDR3 is made up of 11 amino acids. V was shortened by 7 bases and J by 0 bases, with 6 bases between the two germline ends. CDR3 sequence reads: CSGRVNTEAFF. DNA of the CDR3: TGCAGTGGGCGGGTGAACACTGAAGCTTTCTTT.

V and J are TRBV5-1 and TRBJ2-1; 10 nucleotides line up with TRBD2. CDR3 length: 15 residues. Losses at the gene ends were 4 bases for V and 3 bases for J; bases not matched to a gene: 4. CDR1 is SGHRS and CDR2 is YFSETQ in the germline V gene. The CDR3 loop reads CASSRGLADYNEQFF. The DNA of the CDR3 is TGCGCCAGCAGCAGAGGACTAGCGGACTACAATGAGCAGTTCTTC.

This sequence joins TRBV19 and TRBJ1-1; D unresolved. Looked up from germline, CDR1 is LNHDA and CDR2 is SQIVND (reference sequence). Deletions cut 7 bases from V and 0 bases from J, with 12 bases between. CDR3 length: 14 residues. As DNA, the CDR3 is TGTGCCAGTAACTACAGATCCATGAACACTGAAGCTTTCTTT. It translates to CASNYRSMNTEAFF.

The chain has TRBV12-3 or TRBV12-4 and TRBJ1-5; D gene unclear. With 1 base removed from V and 4 bases from J, the gap between germline ends came to 5 bases. The CDR3 sequence is 13 residues long. CDR3 in DNA: TGTGCCAGCAGTTTAGGGTGGAATCAGCCCCAGCATTTT. It is translated as CASSLGWNQPQHF.

The chain carries TRBV7-3 and TRBJ1-6, with a tentative D call TRBD1 (6 bases). This CDR3 comprises 17 residues. The V gene's germline CDR1 is SGHTA and CDR2 FQGTGA. Trimming pared 3 bases from V and 6 bases from J, leaving 18 bases between. The CDR3, as DNA: TGTGCCAGCAGCTTGGACCCCCCAGGGGACTTTAATTCACCCCTCCACTTT. Protein product: CASSLDPPGDFNSPLHF.

The rearrangement links TRBV7-2 to TRBJ2-2; no firm D call. This CDR3 is 16 amino acids long. The ends were cut back, 7 bases at V and 3 bases at J, with 18 bases in the middle. Looked up from germline, CDR1 is SGHTA and CDR2 is FQGNSA. As DNA, the CDR3 is TGTGCCAGCATAGCAGAATTCGGTGTGTACACCGGGGAGCTGTTTTTT. Protein sequence: CASIAEFGVYTGELFF.

This clone was seen only a few times. The rearrangement joins TRBV27 to TRBJ2-2, with 10 bases lining up with TRBD2. CDR3 size: 15 residues. V was pared by 3 bases and J by 6 bases, with 4 bases of the junction left unmatched. Germline V gives CDR1 MNHEY, CDR2 SMNVEV (reference sequence). The CDR3 region is CASSFRTSGAGELFF. CDR3 DNA sequence: TGTGCCAGCAGTTTCCGGACTAGCGGTGCCGGGGAGCTGTTTTTT.

This chain links TRBV5-6 with TRBJ1-5; no definite D call. Germline values: CDR1 SGHDT, CDR2 YYEEEE. With 4 bases removed from V and 1 base from J, the gap between germline ends came to 3 bases. The CDR3 extends over 12 amino acids. DNA of the CDR3: TGTGCCAGCAGCATAAGCAATCAGCCCCAGCATTTT. Translated, it gives CASSISNQPQHF.